Listed here are 18 T cell receptor beta chains from one sample, sequenced in a study of vaccination and CD4 T cells after COVID-19. These TCRs' antigens remain unknown. Regarding treatment: roughly 10-day PBMC culture with coronavirus spike peptide pools or control peptides (ViraFEST assay). Harvesting of the unexposed donor's CD4+ T cells predated the COVID-19 pandemic (2011-2018). Sequencing of cultured CD4+ T cell DNA used the Oncomine TCR Beta short-read assay. MiXCR, applied by TCRdb to the PCR reads, yields one record per CDR3 protein. The table has 5,500 to 7,500 distinct CDR3 sequences, 52% seen once; the top ten hold approximately 24%. The sample comprised CD4+ T cells from blood, cultured in vitro. These receptors were collected from a human donor in good health.

As DNA, the CDR3 is TGTGCCAGCAGTTATATGGGATCTGACTCCGCGAGCAATCAGCCCCAGCATTTT. Translating it yields CASSYMGSDSASNQPQHF. The V gene is TRBV6-2 or TRBV6-3, the J gene TRBJ1-5; D gene ambiguous. V was cut by 3 bases and J by 1 base, with 19 bases left in between. This CDR3 region has 18 residues. Germline CDR1 and CDR2: MNHEY and SVGEGT.

The table lists this clonotype with a few counts. The rearrangement joins TRBV7-9 to TRBJ1-6; 8 positions match TRBD1. The J segment lost 6 bases and the V segment lost 3 bases, leaving 4 bases of the junction unmatched. The V gene's germline CDR1 is SEHNR and CDR2 FQNEAQ (reference sequence). The CDR3 is 15 amino acids. DNA of the CDR3: TGTGCCAGCAGCTTGTGGACAGGGTCTAATTCACCCCTCCACTTT. Protein: CASSLWTGSNSPLHF.

The chain is built from TRBV11-2 and TRBJ1-1, with TRBD1 matching 7 bases. The V and J ends lost 8 bases and 2 bases, in that order; junction bases with no gene match: 5. The CDR3 spans 13 residues. CDR1 SGHAT and CDR2 FQNNGV come from the germline V gene. CDR3 residues: CASGRTGNTEAFF. The CDR3 DNA is TGTGCCAGCGGGAGGACAGGCAACACTGAAGCTTTCTTT.

CDR3 DNA sequence: TGTGCCAGCAGCCATGCCGGGACAGGGGTGTCGGGCGAGCAGTACTTC. Protein sequence: CASSHAGTGVSGEQYF. The chain uses TRBV4-2 and TRBJ2-7; TRBD1 matches at 10 bases. The ends lost 3 bases at V and 6 bases at J; junction bases unmatched: 11. There are 16 residues in the CDR3. Germline V gives CDR1 LGHNA, CDR2 YNFKEQ.

This chain uses TRBV19 with TRBJ2-4, with D unresolved. V was clipped by 1 base and J by 6 bases, with 7 bases between them. Germline V CDR1 and CDR2: LNHDA, SQIVND (reference sequence). The CDR3 loop spans 13 amino acids. CDR3 loop: CASSIGGPNIQYF. Here the CDR3 DNA reads TGTGCCAGTAGTATAGGAGGTCCAAACATTCAGTACTTC.

This chain uses TRBV7-6 with TRBJ1-5; maybe TRBD1 (6 bases). The V end was cut by 1 base, the J end by 6 bases, with 16 bases between. CDR1 and CDR2 from the germline V gene are SGHVS and FNYEAQ. The CDR3 contains 16 residues. DNA of the CDR3: TGTGCCAGCAGCTTAGGTCCAGGGGAAATGGGTCAGCCCCAGCATTTT. Amino acid sequence: CASSLGPGEMGQPQHF.

This clonotype has just a few counts. The chain is built from TRBV6-5 and TRBJ2-2; D gene uncertain. Deletions cut 4 bases from V and 5 bases from J, with 8 bases between. This CDR3 has 13 residues. The germline V gene encodes CDR1 MNHEY and CDR2 SVGAGI. CDR3 in amino acids: CASSFLGTGELFF. CDR3 nucleotides: TGTGCCAGCAGTTTCTTGGGAACCGGGGAGCTGTTTTTT.

The V call is TRBV20-1, the J call TRBJ1-1, with D uncertain. Looked up from germline, CDR1 is DFQATT and CDR2 is SNEGSKA (reference sequence). V dropped 5 bases and J dropped 0 bases, with 7 bases sitting between them. The CDR3 sequence is 12 residues long. DNA of the CDR3: TGCAGTGCTTGCCAGATGAACACTGAAGCTTTCTTT. It codes for CSACQMNTEAFF.

V is TRBV10-3 and J is TRBJ1-2, with D uncertain. Germline CDR1 ENHRY, CDR2 SYGVKD. The CDR3 is made up of 15 amino acids. V was trimmed by 2 bases and J by 3 bases, leaving 13 bases between them. DNA of the CDR3: TGTGCCATCAGTGAGCGCGGGTCGGCGGACTATGGCTACACCTTC. Amino acid sequence: CAISERGSADYGYTF.

V gene TRBV5-1 combines with J gene TRBJ2-7; 8 positions agree with TRBD1. With 2 bases clipped from V and 7 bases from J, the junction kept 5 bases outside the gene matches. Germline assignment: CDR1 SGHRS and CDR2 YFSETQ. The CDR3 length is 13 residues. CDR3 nucleotide sequence: TGCGCCAGCAGCTTCGGACAGGGATGGGAGCAGTACTTC. This sequence encodes CASSFGQGWEQYF. Variable domain in full (rest from reference TRBV5-1 and TRBJ2-7): KAGVTQTPRYLIKTRGQQVTLSCSPISGHRSVSWYQQTPGQGLQFLFEYFSETQRNKGNFPGRFSGRQFSNSRSEMNVSTLELGDSALYLCASSFGQGWEQYFGPGTRLTVT.

This sequence joins TRBV19 and TRBJ1-2, with D hard to call. Germline values: CDR1 LNHDA, CDR2 SQIVND (reference sequence). The CDR3 loop spans 16 amino acids. V lost 6 bases to trimming and J lost 2 bases, with 19 bases between them. CDR3 loop: CASRKERGQLNYGYTF. The CDR3, as DNA: TGTGCCAGTAGGAAAGAACGAGGGCAGTTAAACTATGGCTACACCTTC. Looking up the rest from reference TRBV19 and TRBJ1-2 gives the full variable domain: DGGITQSPKYLFRKEGQNVTLSCEQNLNHDAMYWYRQDPGQGLRLIYYSQIVNDFQKGDIAEGYSVSREKKESFPLTVTSAQKNPTAFYLCASRKERGQLNYGYTFGSGTRLTVV.

CDR3 nucleotides: TGTGCCAGCAGTTACGGTCCGGGACCCACTGAAGCTTTCTTT. Protein sequence: CASSYGPGPTEAFF. This sequence joins TRBV6-5 and TRBJ1-1; D might be TRBD1 (5 bases). With 2 bases removed from V and 4 bases from J, the gap between germline ends came to 11 bases. This CDR3 is built from 14 residues. CDR1 is MNHEY, CDR2 SVGAGI, per germline.

In its sample, this clonotype ranks as large (0.1 to 1%). V and J are TRBV12-5 and TRBJ2-5, with TRBD1 matching 8 bases. From germline, CDR1 is LGHNT and CDR2 FRNRAP. Trimming at V came to 4 bases and at J to 5 bases, leaving 15 bases not matched to a gene. The CDR3 covers 17 residues. The CDR3 DNA is TGTGCTAGTGGTTCCACGCCGGGACAGGATATTAAGGAGACCCAGTACTTC. It specifies CASGSTPGQDIKETQYF.

This clonotype was detected only once. The V call is TRBV19, the J call TRBJ2-7; D tentatively reads TRBD1 or TRBD2 (5 bases each). Germline V CDR1 and CDR2: LNHDA, SQIVND (reference sequence). CDR3 length equals 15 residues. Trimming took off 4 bases at V and 3 bases at J, with 16 bases between the two ends. The DNA of the CDR3 is TGTGCCAGTAGTAGCAACCGGGGACGTGGCTACGAGCAGTACTTC. Its translation: CASSSNRGRGYEQYF. Using reference TRBV19 and TRBJ2-7 for the parts outside the CDR3, the full variable domain is DGGITQSPKYLFRKEGQNVTLSCEQNLNHDAMYWYRQDPGQGLRLIYYSQIVNDFQKGDIAEGYSVSREKKESFPLTVTSAQKNPTAFYLCASSSNRGRGYEQYFGPGTRLTVT.

The rearrangement links TRBV6-5 to TRBJ1-5, with D hard to call. Trimming took off 4 bases at V and 6 bases at J, with 13 bases between the two ends. Germline lookup yields CDR1 MNHEY and CDR2 SVGAGI. This CDR3 spans 14 amino acids. CDR3: CASSFKGNRQPQHF. CDR3 DNA: TGTGCCAGCAGTTTTAAGGGCAACCGTCAGCCCCAGCATTTT.

This clonotype turned up a few times. The chain is built from TRBV27 and TRBJ2-5, with D possibly matching TRBD2 (6 bases). V shed 6 bases and J shed 5 bases, with 16 bases lying between them. CDR1 and CDR2 (germline): MNHEY, SMNVEV (reference sequence). The CDR3 covers 14 residues. This chain's CDR3 is CASSTNSGVETQYF. DNA of the CDR3: TGTGCCAGCAGCACCAATTCGGGAGTCGAGACCCAGTACTTC.

In its sample, this clonotype was seen a few times. The rearrangement uses TRBV27 and TRBJ1-6; D uncertain. Germline values: CDR1 MNHEY, CDR2 SMNVEV (reference sequence). Trimming cost V 3 bases and J 0 bases, with 9 bases left between them. This CDR3 spans 16 amino acids. The DNA of the CDR3 is TGTGCCAGCAGTTTCAACCCGAGCTCCTATAATTCACCCCTCCACTTT. This encodes CASSFNPSSYNSPLHF.

This clonotype was recorded a few times. The V gene is TRBV11-2, the J gene TRBJ1-2; D remains unclear. Looked up from germline, CDR1 is SGHAT and CDR2 is FQNNGV. The CDR3 loop spans 14 amino acids. The ends were cut back, 5 bases at V and 2 bases at J, with 12 bases in the middle. The CDR3 is CASSAPSENYGYTF. CDR3 nucleotide sequence: TGTGCCAGCAGCGCCCCAAGCGAAAACTATGGCTACACCTTC.